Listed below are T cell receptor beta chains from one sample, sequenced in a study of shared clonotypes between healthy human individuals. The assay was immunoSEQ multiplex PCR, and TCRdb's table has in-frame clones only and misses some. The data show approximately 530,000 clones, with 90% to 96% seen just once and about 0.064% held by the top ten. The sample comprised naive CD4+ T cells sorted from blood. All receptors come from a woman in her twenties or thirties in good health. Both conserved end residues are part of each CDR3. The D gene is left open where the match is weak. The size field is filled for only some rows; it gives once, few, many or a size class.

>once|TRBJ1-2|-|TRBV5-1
TGCGCCAGCAGCTTGGAGTCTACCGGCTACACCTTC
CASSLESTGYTF
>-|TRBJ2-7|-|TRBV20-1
TGCAGTGCCCCGACCAGCTACGAGCAGTACTTC
CSAPTSYEQYF
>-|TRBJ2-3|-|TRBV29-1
TGCAGCGTTGTTGGGGCAGATACGCAGTATTTT
CSVVGADTQYF
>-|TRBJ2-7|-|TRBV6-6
TGTGCCAGCAGTCGATTCACCCCGGGACAACACTACGAGCAGTACTTC
CASSRFTPGQHYEQYF
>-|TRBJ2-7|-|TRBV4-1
TGCGCCAGCAGCCACCCTACGGACGAGCAGTACTTC
CASSHPTDEQYF
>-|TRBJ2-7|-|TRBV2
TGTGCCAGCAGTGACTTAAACGTGGTCGGTAGCGAGCAGTACTTC
CASSDLNVVGSEQYF
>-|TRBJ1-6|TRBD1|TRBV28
TGTGCCAGCAGTTTTACAGGGGGCATAAAGTCACCCCTCCACTTT
CASSFTGGIKSPLHF
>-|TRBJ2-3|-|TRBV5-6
TGTGCCAGCAGCTCCGCCCCTCCCTACAGGGTGGTCACAGATACGCAGTATTTT
CASSSAPPYRVVTDTQYF
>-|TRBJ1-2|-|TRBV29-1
TGCAGCGTTGAAGCGGGGGGATTCTACTATGGCTACACCTTC
CSVEAGGFYYGYTF
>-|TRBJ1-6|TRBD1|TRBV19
TGTGCCAGTAGTATGTCGGACAGGGGAAATTCACCCCTCCACTTT
CASSMSDRGNSPLHF
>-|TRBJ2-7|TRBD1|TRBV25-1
TGTGCCAGCAGTGGGACAGGGACCCACGAGCAGTACTTC
CASSGTGTHEQYF
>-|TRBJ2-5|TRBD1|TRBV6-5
TGTGCCAGCAGTAGAGGAGGGACAGGGTGGGAGACCCAGTACTTC
CASSRGGTGWETQYF
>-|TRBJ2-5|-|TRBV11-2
TGTGCCAGCAGCTTAGATAGGAGCCAAGAGACCCAGTACTTC
CASSLDRSQETQYF
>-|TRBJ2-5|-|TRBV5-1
TGCGCCAGCAGCTTGGTCACGGGAGAGACCCAGTACTTC
CASSLVTGETQYF
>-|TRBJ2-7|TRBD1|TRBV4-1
TGCGCCAGCAGCCAGAGGACAGGATATTCCTACGAGCAGTACTTC
CASSQRTGYSYEQYF
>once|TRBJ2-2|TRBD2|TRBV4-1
TGCGCCAGCAGCCAAGAGGGGCCTAGCGGAACTAACACCGGGGAGCTGTTTTTT
CASSQEGPSGTNTGELFF
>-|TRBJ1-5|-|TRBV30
TGTGCCTGGAGCGCTACGGGAAAGGGCAATCAGCCCCAGCATTTT
CAWSATGKGNQPQHF
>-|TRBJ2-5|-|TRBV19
TGTGCCAGTAGTGCCGCAGGACGGGGTGAGGAGACCCAGTACTTC
CASSAAGRGEETQYF
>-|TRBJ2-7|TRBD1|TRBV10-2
TGCGCCAGCAGTGGAGGGACAGGAACCTACGAGCAGTACTTC
CASSGGTGTYEQYF
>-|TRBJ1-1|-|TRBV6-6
TGTGCCAGCATTCCGACCGTGAACACTGAAGCTTTCTTT
CASIPTVNTEAFF
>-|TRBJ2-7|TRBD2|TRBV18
TGTGCCAGCTCAACCGGGACTAGCGGGAGCTCCTACGAGCAGTACTTC
CASSTGTSGSSYEQYF
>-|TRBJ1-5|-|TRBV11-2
TGTGCCAGCAGCTTGGGCAGGAATCAGCCCCAGCATTTT
CASSLGRNQPQHF
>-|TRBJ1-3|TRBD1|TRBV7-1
TGTGCCAGCAGCTCCAAGACAGGGGAAGTCGGAAACACCATATATTTT
CASSSKTGEVGNTIYF
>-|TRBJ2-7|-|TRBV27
TGTGCCAGCAGTTTTGGGAACTCCGGGAAGCTTGGCGAGCAGTACTTC
CASSFGNSGKLGEQYF
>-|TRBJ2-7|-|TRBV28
TGTGCCAGTCAGGTTGTCCGCTACGAGCAGTACTTC
CASQVVRYEQYF
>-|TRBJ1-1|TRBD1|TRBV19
TGTGCCAGTAGGACACAGGGGGCTTTAACTGAAGCTTTCTTT
CASRTQGALTEAFF
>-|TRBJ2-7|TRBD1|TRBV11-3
TGTGCCAGCAGACCAGACAGGGCTTACGAGCAGTACTTC
CASRPDRAYEQYF
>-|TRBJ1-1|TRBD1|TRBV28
TGTGCCAGCAGTCGGGGGGGGACAGGGTACACTGAAGCTTTCTTT
CASSRGGTGYTEAFF
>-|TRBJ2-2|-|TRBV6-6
TGTGCCAGCAGGGCAGCCGGGGAGACCGGGGAGCTGTTTTTT
CASRAAGETGELFF
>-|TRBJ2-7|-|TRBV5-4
TGTGCCAGCAGCTTCGGTCAGGGGACCTACTACGAGCAGTACTTC
CASSFGQGTYYEQYF